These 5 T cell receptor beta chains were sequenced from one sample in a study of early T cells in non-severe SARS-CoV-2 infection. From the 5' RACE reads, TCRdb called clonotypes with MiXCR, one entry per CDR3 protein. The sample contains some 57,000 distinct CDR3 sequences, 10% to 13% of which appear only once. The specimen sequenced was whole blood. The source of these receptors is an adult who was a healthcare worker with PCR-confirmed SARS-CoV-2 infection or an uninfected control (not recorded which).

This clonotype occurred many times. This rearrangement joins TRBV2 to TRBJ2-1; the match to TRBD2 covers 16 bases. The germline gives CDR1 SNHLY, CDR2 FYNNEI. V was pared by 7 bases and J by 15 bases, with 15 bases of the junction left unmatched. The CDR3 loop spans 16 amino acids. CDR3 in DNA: TGTGCCAGCACCTCCCCGCGTGGGACTAGCGGGGGGGCCCCGTTCTTC. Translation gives CASTSPRGTSGGAPFF.

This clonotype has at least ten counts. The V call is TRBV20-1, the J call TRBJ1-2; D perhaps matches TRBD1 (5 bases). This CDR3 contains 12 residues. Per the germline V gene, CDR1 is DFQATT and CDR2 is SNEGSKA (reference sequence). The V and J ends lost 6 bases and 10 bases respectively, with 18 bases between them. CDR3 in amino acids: CSASPTGGHYTF. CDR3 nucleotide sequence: TGCAGTGCCTCCCCCACAGGAGGGCACTACACCTTC.

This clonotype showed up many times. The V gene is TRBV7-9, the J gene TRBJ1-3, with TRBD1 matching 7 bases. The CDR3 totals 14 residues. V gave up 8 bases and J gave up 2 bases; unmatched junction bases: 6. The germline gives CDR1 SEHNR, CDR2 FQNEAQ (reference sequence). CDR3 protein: CASRDRDPGNTIYF. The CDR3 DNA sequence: TGTGCCAGCCGCGACAGGGATCCTGGAAACACCATATATTTT. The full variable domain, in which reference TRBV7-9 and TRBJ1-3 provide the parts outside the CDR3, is DTGVSQNPRHKITKRGQNVTFRCDPISEHNRLYWYRQTLGQGPEFLTYFQNEAQLEKSRLLSDRFSAERPKGSFSTLEIQRTEQGDSAMYLCASRDRDPGNTIYFGEGSWLTVV.

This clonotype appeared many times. The CDR3, as DNA: TGCAGTGCTAGTCCCCGAAGGGGGGGGGTTGACAATGAGCAGTTCTTC. Encoded protein: CSASPRRGGVDNEQFF. V is TRBV20-1 and J is TRBJ2-1; maybe TRBD2 (7 bases). V gave up 3 bases and J gave up 5 bases, with 20 bases separating them. The CDR3 length is 16 residues. Germline-derived CDR1 and CDR2 are DFQATT and SNEGSKA (reference sequence).

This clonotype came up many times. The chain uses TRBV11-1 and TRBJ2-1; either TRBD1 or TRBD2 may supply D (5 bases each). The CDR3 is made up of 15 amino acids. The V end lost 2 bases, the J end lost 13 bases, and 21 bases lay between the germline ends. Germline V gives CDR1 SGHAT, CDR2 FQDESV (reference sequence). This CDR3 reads CASSLHPGTIVAQFF. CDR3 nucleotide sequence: TGTGCCAGCAGCTTACATCCCGGGACCATTGTTGCCCAGTTCTTC.